Included here is one TCR beta chain sequence, with context. This entry belongs to a study of blood T cell repertoires in COVID-19. The repertoire was sequenced with immunoSEQ multiplex PCR; TCRdb's copy has only in-frame clones and lacks some. The repertoire consists of about 77,000 clones, with 90% occurring once and the leading ten covering 15% to 20%. The germline V gene has CDR1 LNHDA and CDR2 SQIVND (reference sequence). Deletions cut 9 bases from V and 2 bases from J, with 14 bases between. This CDR3 has 14 residues. Specimen: peripheral blood. V is TRBV19 and J is TRBJ1-5; D not certain. The receptor was derived from a woman aged 80 or over with active or convalescent COVID-19. CDR3 sequence: CASSWPGGNQPQHF. In nucleotides, the CDR3 is TGTGCCAGCAGTTGGCCCGGGGGCAATCAGCCCCAGCATTTT. Looking up the rest from reference TRBV19 and TRBJ1-5 gives the full variable domain: DGGITQSPKYLFRKEGQNVTLSCEQNLNHDAMYWYRQDPGQGLRLIYYSQIVNDFQKGDIAEGYSVSREKKESFPLTVTSAQKNPTAFYLCASSWPGGNQPQHFGDGTRLSIL.